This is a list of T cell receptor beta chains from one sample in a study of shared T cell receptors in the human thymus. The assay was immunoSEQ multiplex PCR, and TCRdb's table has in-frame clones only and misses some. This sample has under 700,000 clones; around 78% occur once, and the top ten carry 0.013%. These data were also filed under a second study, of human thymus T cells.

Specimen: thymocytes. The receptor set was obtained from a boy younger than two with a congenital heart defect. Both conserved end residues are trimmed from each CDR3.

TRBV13,ASSREPNGYT
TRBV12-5,ASGFRGRDTDTQY
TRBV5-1,ASSSTSGSSSYEQY
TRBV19,AVGLAGTGELF
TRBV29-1,SVVRQGSHTEAF
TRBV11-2,ASGTSGRAGGSYNEQF
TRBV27,ASSLWPGANVLT
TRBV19,ASSIGGLGRGSYEQY
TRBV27,ASSLRTVTDTQY
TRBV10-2,ASSPGVYNEQF
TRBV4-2,ASSQDRLPTYNEQF
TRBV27,ASSSLGWERRNSPLH
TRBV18,ASSPPEGTYTGELF
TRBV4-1,ASSPLRGGTEAF
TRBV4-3,ASSQHRWASGGNEQF
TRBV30,AWSPKRGLDQPQH
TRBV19,ASSARTADYSNQPQH
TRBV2,ASSEAQWRGGTYEQY
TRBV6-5,ASTKGAGGRGELF
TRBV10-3,ATTQGTTNEKLF
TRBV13,ASSPPRGYEQF
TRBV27,ASSLSLRGYNEQF
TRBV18,ASSPPQGPPYNEQF
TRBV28,ASGEREPREQY
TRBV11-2,ASSLGRTGDEQY
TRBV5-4,ASSTDRVETQY
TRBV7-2,ASSTRLAGYRETQY
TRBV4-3,ASSQAPPDWSENTEAF
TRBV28,ASRLTGTYGYT
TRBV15,ATSRVAERENTEAF
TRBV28,ASSGGGNYEQY
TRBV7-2,ASSIAYRPRGLRADYEQY
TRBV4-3,ASSQDQRERHEQF
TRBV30,AWSVSGQGARGYGYT
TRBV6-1,ASSSDKVTYNEQF
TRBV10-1,ASSGSLSSYNEQF
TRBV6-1,ASSEAGQGYGYT
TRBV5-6,ASSLSGNEQF
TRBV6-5,ASSCSGSPFTDTQY
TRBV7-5,VRSKTSGFPREQY
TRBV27,ASSKATTVAKNIQY
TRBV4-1,ASSQVVRRGPDPETQY
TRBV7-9,ASSPLGQTHTEAF
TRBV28,ASSFPSPAREQY